The entry below describes one TCR beta chain. As yet, its antigen is unknown. These data originate in a study of T-cell reconstitution after alpha-beta-depleted transplantation in children. Trimming pared 1 base from V and 5 bases from J, leaving 11 bases between. The CDR3 is 14 residues long. In germline, CDR1 is MGHRA, CDR2 YSYEKL. Study results and limitations: The study reportedly traced alpha-beta T cells about two months after transplant to several hundred expanded graft clones. It was newly produced T cells that mostly accounted for T-cell counts and diversity one year after transplant.

Unique molecular identifiers were incorporated during preparation of the TCRbeta library. TCRdb re-called the PCR reads with MiXCR, one entry per CDR3 protein. The sample holds just under 150,000 distinct CDR3 sequences, about 9% seen once. This receptor was identified in a female patient aged 2-10 years who had a stem cell transplant for congenital amegakaryocytic thrombocytopenia, so the T cells may come from the graft donor. Source: PBMCs, mostly from graft donor cells, taken 180 days after TCRalphabeta/CD19-depleted stem cell transplant. The chain joins TRBV4-1 to TRBJ2-5; D is ambiguous. As DNA, the CDR3 is TGCGCCAGCAGCCAAGTGTCCCGGGCGGAGACCCAGTACTTC. Translated, it gives CASSQVSRAETQYF.